The 15 T cell receptor beta chains below all came from one sample that was sequenced in a study of CDR3 diversity in severe acne. TCRdb itself ran the PCR reads through MiXCR, one entry per CDR3 protein. The data hold roughly 100,000 distinct CDR3 sequences, with 51% observed a single time. Sequenced sample: blood. The receptors come from a male donor with acne.

The gene calls are TRBV20-1 and TRBJ2-1, with D perhaps matching TRBD2 (5 bases). CDR3 length: 18 residues. Germline CDR1 is DFQATT and CDR2 is SNEGSKA (reference sequence). V was pared by 2 bases and J by 4 bases, with 24 bases between. The CDR3 DNA reads as TGCAGTGCTAGAAAAAACCCACGACTAAGCGCGAAATACAATGAGCAGTTCTTC. It translates to CSARKNPRLSAKYNEQFF.

This clonotype has at least ten counts. The J gene is TRBJ1-4, the V gene TRBV10-2, with D maybe TRBD1 (6 bases). The CDR3 covers 13 residues. V was clipped by 8 bases and J by 8 bases, with 15 bases between them. CDR1 WSHSY and CDR2 SAAADI come from the germline V gene. DNA for the CDR3: TGCGCCAGCCCTGGACAGACAGGCGAAAAACTGTTTTTT. It encodes CASPGQTGEKLFF.

Remarks on this clonotype: Germline is not matched at one junction end, which may reflect a read error. The chain links TRBV9 to TRBJ1-3, with D perhaps matching TRBD1 (5 bases). Germline V gene sequence: CDR1 SGDLS, CDR2 YYNGEE. The CDR3 has 16 amino acids. For the CDR3, the DNA is TGTGCCAGCAGCAGTGGGGGGTGGAGCTCTGGAAACACCGTATATTTT. It encodes CASSSGGWSSGNTVYF.

The chain recombines TRBV7-2 with TRBJ1-5; 7 nucleotides align to TRBD1. CDR1 and CDR2 from the germline V gene are SGHTA and FQGNSA. The CDR3 contains 18 residues. With V trimmed by 1 base and J by 2 bases, 11 bases remained unmatched. Here the CDR3 reads CASSLGQGILAGNQPQHF. Here the CDR3 DNA reads TGTGCCAGCAGCTTAGGACAGGGAATTTTGGCGGGCAATCAGCCCCAGCATTTT.

The chain carries TRBV20-1 and TRBJ2-2, with TRBD2 identical over 7 bases. CDR1 is DFQATT and CDR2 is SNEGSKA in the germline V gene (reference sequence). The CDR3 totals 12 residues. Trimming at V came to 6 bases and at J to 7 bases, leaving 5 bases not matched to a gene. The CDR3 DNA sequence: TGCAGTGCCAGGACTAGTGGCGGGGAGCTGTTTTTT. Its protein is CSARTSGGELFF.

This chain connects TRBV15 to TRBJ2-5; 7 bases fit TRBD1. Trimming at V came to 0 bases and at J to 6 bases, leaving 10 bases not matched to a gene. Per germline, CDR1 LNHNV and CDR2 YYDKDF (reference sequence). The CDR3 totals 16 residues. DNA for the CDR3: TGTGCCACCAGCAGAGATGAGACAGGGAGTGGGCAGACCCAGTACTTC. It is translated as CATSRDETGSGQTQYF.

This chain's CDR3 is CASSLNHRTTDTQYF. In nucleotides, the CDR3 is TGTGCCAGCAGTTTAAATCACAGGACTACAGATACGCAGTATTTT. The rearrangement uses TRBV12-3 or TRBV12-4 and TRBJ2-3, with D perhaps given as TRBD1 or TRBD2 (5 bases each). Trimming left V 2 bases short and J 3 bases short, with 12 bases between. This CDR3 has 15 amino acids.

The chain links TRBV28 to TRBJ2-4, with D possibly TRBD1 on 5 matching bases. The CDR3 length is 13 residues. V was shortened by 6 bases and J by 5 bases, with 11 bases between the two germline ends. In germline, CDR1 is MDHEN, CDR2 SYDVKM. The chain's CDR3 is CASRTTGQNIQYF. The CDR3 nucleotides read TGTGCCAGCAGAACCACAGGACAAAACATTCAGTACTTC.

In its sample, this clonotype ranks as medium-sized. The chain links TRBV7-9 to TRBJ1-6; TRBD1 matches 8 bases. This CDR3 spans 16 amino acids. The germline V gene has CDR1 SEHNR and CDR2 FQNEAQ (reference sequence). The V gene end was trimmed by 5 bases and the J gene end by 10 bases; junction bases not matched to a gene: 13. Written as DNA, the CDR3 is TGTGCCAGCAGCCGGACAGGGTATAATCTGGGATCACCCCTCCACTTT. Translating gives CASSRTGYNLGSPLHF. Drawing the rest from reference TRBV7-9 and TRBJ1-6, the complete variable domain is DTGVSQNPRHKITKRGQNVTFRCDPISEHNRLYWYRQTLGQGPEFLTYFQNEAQLEKSRLLSDRFSAERPKGSFSTLEIQRTEQGDSAMYLCASSRTGYNLGSPLHFGNGTRLTVT.

This clonotype was observed a few times. The chain uses TRBV9 and TRBJ2-7, with no clear D. The germline V gene encodes CDR1 SGDLS and CDR2 YYNGEE. V was clipped by 0 bases and J by 4 bases, with 2 bases between them. This CDR3 spans 11 amino acids. The CDR3 spells CASSVGYEQYF. In DNA, the CDR3 is TGTGCCAGCAGCGTAGGTTACGAGCAGTACTTC.

Only one count was recorded for this clonotype. The rearrangement uses TRBV6-6 and TRBJ1-5, with a weak D call TRBD1 (5 bases). There are 15 residues in the CDR3. With 0 bases removed from V and 0 bases from J, the gap between germline ends came to 6 bases. Germline values: CDR1 MNHNY, CDR2 SVGAGI (reference sequence). In DNA form, the CDR3 reads TGTGCCAGCAGTTACTCAGGGGATAGCAATCAGCCCCAGCATTTT. It codes for CASSYSGDSNQPQHF.

The chain is built from TRBV6-2 or TRBV6-3 and TRBJ2-3; D perhaps matches TRBD2 (6 bases). The germline V gene encodes CDR1 MNHEY and CDR2 SVGEGT. Trimming pared 4 bases from V and 11 bases from J, leaving 22 bases between. This CDR3 is 15 amino acids long. This CDR3 reads CASSLTGETYNEQYF. Here the CDR3 DNA reads TGTGCCAGCAGTTTAACGGGAGAGACCTACAATGAGCAGTATTTT.

The chain couples TRBV19 to TRBJ1-1; D is unclear. The CDR3 covers 11 residues. CDR1 LNHDA and CDR2 SQIVND come from the germline V gene (reference sequence). The V and J ends lost 3 bases and 11 bases respectively, with 10 bases between them. The CDR3 loop reads CASSIGGRAFF. CDR3 sequence (DNA): TGTGCCAGTAGTATTGGTGGGCGCGCTTTCTTT. The full variable domain, completed using reference TRBV19 and TRBJ1-1, is DGGITQSPKYLFRKEGQNVTLSCEQNLNHDAMYWYRQDPGQGLRLIYYSQIVNDFQKGDIAEGYSVSREKKESFPLTVTSAQKNPTAFYLCASSIGGRAFFGQGTRLTVV.

This clonotype was counted only a few times. The V call is TRBV11-2, the J call TRBJ2-2; D ambiguous. Trimming stripped 5 bases from V and 0 bases from J, with 10 bases between. Germline V lookup: CDR1 SGHAT, CDR2 FQNNGV. CDR3 length equals 15 residues. CDR3 sequence (DNA): TGTGCCAGCAGCATCACCGGGTCGAACACCGGGGAGCTGTTTTTT. Translating gives CASSITGSNTGELFF.

The V and J genes are TRBV7-6 and TRBJ1-2, with 12 positions matching TRBD1. This CDR3 is 15 amino acids long. The V segment lost 5 bases and the J segment 4 bases; nucleotides outside the gene matches: 5. The germline V gene encodes CDR1 SGHVS and CDR2 FNYEAQ. CDR3 nucleotides: TGTGCCAGCAGCCGGGACAGGGGGCCTGGCTATGGCTACACCTTC. This codes for CASSRDRGPGYGYTF.